The entry below describes one T cell receptor beta chain. What it binds is unknown. These data belong to a study of T cell repertoires in cytomegalovirus infection. The wider study: CMV infection and matching HLA type were both indicated by public TCR beta signatures.

Study results and caveats: There were HLA-C-restricted CMV-specific TCR beta clonotypes dominating the ex vivo response. Adding up the frequency of public TCR beta families identified people who carried CMV plus the relevant HLA.

With V trimmed by 4 bases and J by 3 bases, 9 bases remained unmatched. This CDR3 region has 16 residues. Germline CDR1 and CDR2: SGDLS and YYNGEE. TCRdb redid the calling of the reads with MiXCR, one entry per CDR3 protein. The sample yields some 220,000 distinct CDR3 sequences, 9% to 15% seen once. This TCR was recovered from a human donor in good health (CMV status not recorded). Some clones in this sample may be carry-over from other donors' samples. The chain joins TRBV9 to TRBJ2-2, with TRBD1 matching over 7 bases. Input material: PBMCs. This CDR3 is CASSPRTGPDTGELFF. CDR3 nucleotides: TGTGCCAGCAGCCCCAGGACAGGTCCGGACACCGGGGAGCTGTTTTTT. The variable domain in full, with the rest retrieved from reference TRBV9 and TRBJ2-2, is DSGVTQTPKHLITATGQRVTLRCSPRSGDLSVYWYQQSLDQGLQFLIQYYNGEERAKGNILERFSAQQFPDLHSELNLSSLELGDSALYFCASSPRTGPDTGELFFGEGSRLTVL.